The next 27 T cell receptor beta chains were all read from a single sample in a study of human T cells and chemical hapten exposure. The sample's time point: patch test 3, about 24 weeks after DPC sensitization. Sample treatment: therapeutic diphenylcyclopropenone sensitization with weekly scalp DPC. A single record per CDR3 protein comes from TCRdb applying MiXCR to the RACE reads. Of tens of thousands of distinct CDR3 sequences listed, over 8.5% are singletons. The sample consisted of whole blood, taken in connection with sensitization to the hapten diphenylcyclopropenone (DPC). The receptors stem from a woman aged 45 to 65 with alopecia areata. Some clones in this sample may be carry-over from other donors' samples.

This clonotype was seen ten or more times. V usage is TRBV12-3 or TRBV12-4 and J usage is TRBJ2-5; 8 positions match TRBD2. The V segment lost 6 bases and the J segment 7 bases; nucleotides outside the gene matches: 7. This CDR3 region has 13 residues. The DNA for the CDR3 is TGTGCCAGCAGCCCGGGGGGGCGGGGGACCCAGTACTTC. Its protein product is CASSPGGRGTQYF.

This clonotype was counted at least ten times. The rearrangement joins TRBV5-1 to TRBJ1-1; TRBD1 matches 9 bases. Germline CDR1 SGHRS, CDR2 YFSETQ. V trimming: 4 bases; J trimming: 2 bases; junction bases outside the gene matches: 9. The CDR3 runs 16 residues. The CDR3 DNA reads TGCGCCAGCAGCGCACAGGGGGCTATTGGCAACACTGAAGCTTTCTTT. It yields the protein CASSAQGAIGNTEAFF. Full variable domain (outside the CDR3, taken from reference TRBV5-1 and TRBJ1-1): KAGVTQTPRYLIKTRGQQVTLSCSPISGHRSVSWYQQTPGQGLQFLFEYFSETQRNKGNFPGRFSGRQFSNSRSEMNVSTLELGDSALYLCASSAQGAIGNTEAFFGQGTRLTVV.

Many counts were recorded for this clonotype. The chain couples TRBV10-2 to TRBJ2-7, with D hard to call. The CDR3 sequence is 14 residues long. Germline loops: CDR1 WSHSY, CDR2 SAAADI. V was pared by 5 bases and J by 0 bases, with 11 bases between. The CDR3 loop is CASSKIAVSYEQYF. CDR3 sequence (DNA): TGCGCCAGCAGTAAGATAGCTGTCTCCTACGAGCAGTACTTC.

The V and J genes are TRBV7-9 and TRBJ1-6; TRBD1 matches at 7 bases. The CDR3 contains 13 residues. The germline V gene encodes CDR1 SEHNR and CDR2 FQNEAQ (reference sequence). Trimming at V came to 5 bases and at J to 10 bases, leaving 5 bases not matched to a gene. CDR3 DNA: TGTGCCAGCAGCCCACAGGGGCAATCACCCCTCCACTTT. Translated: CASSPQGQSPLHF.

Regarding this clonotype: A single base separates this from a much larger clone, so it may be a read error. CDR3 sequence (DNA): TGTGTCAGCAGCAAGGACAGAGCTCGGGGAAACACCATATATTTT. Encoded protein: CVSSKDRARGNTIYF. The chain is built from TRBV6-5 and TRBJ1-3; D might be TRBD1 (6 bases). The length of the CDR3 is 15 residues. Looked up from germline, CDR1 is MNHEY and CDR2 is SVGAGI.

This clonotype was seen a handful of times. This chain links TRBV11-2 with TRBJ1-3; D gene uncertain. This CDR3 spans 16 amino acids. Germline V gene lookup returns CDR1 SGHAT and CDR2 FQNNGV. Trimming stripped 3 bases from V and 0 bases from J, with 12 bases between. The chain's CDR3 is CASSFVINISGNTIYF. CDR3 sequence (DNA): TGTGCCAGCAGCTTCGTCATTAATATCTCTGGAAACACCATATATTTT.

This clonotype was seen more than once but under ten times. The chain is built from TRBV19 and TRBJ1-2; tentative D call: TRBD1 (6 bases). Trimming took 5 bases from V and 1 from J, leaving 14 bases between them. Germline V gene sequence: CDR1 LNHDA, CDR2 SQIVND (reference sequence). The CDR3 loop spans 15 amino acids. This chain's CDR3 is CASSHGQRNNYGYTF. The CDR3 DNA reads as TGTGCCAGTAGTCATGGACAGCGCAATAACTATGGCTACACCTTC.

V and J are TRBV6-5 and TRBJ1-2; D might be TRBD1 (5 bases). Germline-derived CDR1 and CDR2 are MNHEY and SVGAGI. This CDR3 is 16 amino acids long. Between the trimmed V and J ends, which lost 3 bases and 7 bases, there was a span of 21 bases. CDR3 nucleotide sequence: TGTGCCAGCAGTTATTCTTTGACAGCTACATTCAGTGGCTACACCTTC. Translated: CASSYSLTATFSGYTF.

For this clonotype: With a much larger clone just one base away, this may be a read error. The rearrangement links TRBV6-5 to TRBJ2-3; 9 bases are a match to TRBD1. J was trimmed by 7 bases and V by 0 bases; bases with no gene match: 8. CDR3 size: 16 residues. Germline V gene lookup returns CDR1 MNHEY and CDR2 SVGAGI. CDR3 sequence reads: CASSYSEQGARNTQYF. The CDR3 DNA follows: TGTGCCAGCAGTTACTCGGAACAGGGGGCTAGGAATACGCAGTATTTT.

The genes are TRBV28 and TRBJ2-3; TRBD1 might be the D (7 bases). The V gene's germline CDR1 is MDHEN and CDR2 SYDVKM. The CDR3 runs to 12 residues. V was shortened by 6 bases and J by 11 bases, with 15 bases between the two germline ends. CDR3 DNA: TGTGCCAGCAGCCTACAGGGGAGGCGGCAGTATTTT. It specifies CASSLQGRRQYF.

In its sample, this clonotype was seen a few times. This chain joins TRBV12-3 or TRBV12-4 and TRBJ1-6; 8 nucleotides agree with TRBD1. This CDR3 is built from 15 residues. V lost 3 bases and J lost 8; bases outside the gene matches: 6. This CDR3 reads CASSFRGRLDSPLHF. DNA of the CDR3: TGTGCCAGCAGTTTCAGGGGGCGCCTGGATTCACCCCTCCACTTT.

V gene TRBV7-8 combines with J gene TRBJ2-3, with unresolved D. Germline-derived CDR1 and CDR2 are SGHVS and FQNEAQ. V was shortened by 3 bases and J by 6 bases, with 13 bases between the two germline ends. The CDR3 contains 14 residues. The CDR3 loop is CASSLVAPRDTQYF. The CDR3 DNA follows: TGTGCCAGCAGCTTGGTGGCTCCCAGGGATACGCAGTATTTT.

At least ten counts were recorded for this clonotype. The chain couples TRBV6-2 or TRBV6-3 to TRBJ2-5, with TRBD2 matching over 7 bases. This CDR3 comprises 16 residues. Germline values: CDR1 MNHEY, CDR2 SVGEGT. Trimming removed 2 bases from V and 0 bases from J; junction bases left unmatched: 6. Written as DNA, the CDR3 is TGTGCCAGCAGTTACGGAGGAGCGGGGAACCAAGAGACCCAGTACTTC. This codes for CASSYGGAGNQETQYF.

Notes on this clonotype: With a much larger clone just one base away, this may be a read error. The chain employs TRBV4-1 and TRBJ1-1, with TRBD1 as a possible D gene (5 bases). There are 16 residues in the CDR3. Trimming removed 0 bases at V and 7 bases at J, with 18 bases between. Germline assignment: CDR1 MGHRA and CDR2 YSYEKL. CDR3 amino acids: CASSQEWGGEGGEAFF. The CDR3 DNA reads TGCGCCAGCAGCCAAGAATGGGGGGGAGAAGGCGGTGAAGCTTTCTTT.

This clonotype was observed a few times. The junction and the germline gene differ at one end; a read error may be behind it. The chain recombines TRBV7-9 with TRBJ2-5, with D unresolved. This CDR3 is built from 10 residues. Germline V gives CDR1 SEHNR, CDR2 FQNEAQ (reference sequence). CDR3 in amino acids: CASAPVPTSF. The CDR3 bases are TGTGCCAGCGCCCCCGTGCCTACATCCTTC.

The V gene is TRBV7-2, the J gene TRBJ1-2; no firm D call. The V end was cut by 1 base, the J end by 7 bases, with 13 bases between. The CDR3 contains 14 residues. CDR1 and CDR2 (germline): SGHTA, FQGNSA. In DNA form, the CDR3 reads TGTGCCAGCAGCTTAGGTCAGCGAGGCTCTGGCTACACCTTC. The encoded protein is CASSLGQRGSGYTF.

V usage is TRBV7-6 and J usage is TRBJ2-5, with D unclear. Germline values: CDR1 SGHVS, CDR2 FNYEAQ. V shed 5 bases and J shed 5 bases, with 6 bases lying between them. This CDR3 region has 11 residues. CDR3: CASSAAETQYF. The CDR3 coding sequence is TGTGCCAGCAGCGCAGCGGAGACCCAGTACTTC. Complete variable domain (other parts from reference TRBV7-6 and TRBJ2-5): GAGVSQSPRYKVTKRGQDVALRCDPISGHVSLYWYRQALGQGPEFLTYFNYEAQQDKSGLPNDRFSAERPEGSISTLTIQRTEQRDSAMYRCASSAAETQYFGPGTRLLVL.

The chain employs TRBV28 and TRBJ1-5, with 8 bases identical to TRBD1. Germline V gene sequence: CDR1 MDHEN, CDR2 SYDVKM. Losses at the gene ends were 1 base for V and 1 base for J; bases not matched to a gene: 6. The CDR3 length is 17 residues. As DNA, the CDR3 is TGTGCCAGCAGTTTATTTGGCAGGGGGCGAAGCAATCAGCCCCAGCATTTT. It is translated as CASSLFGRGRSNQPQHF.

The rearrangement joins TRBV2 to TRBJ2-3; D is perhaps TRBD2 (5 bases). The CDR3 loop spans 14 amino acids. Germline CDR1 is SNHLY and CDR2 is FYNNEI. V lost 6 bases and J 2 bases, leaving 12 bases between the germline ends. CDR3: CASRRLAVTDTQYF. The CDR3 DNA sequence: TGTGCCAGCAGGCGGCTAGCAGTCACAGATACGCAGTATTTT.

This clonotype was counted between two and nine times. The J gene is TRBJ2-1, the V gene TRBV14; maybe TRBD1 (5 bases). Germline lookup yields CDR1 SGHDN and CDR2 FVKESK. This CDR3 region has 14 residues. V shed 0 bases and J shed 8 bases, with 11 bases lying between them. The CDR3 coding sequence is TGTGCCAGCAGCCAAGAGGGGCCCCTGGATGAGCAGTTCTTC. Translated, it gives CASSQEGPLDEQFF.

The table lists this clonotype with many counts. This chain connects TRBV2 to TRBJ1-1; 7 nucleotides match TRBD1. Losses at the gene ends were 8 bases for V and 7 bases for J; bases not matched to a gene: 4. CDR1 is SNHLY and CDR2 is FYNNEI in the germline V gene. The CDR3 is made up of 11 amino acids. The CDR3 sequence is CASLQGIEAFF. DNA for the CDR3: TGTGCCAGCCTACAGGGGATTGAAGCTTTCTTT.

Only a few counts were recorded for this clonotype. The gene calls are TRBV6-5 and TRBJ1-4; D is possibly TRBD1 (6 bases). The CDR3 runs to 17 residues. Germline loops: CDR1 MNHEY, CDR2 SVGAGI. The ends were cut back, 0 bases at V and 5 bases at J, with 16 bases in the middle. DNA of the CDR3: TGTGCCAGCAGTTACTCGATAGGAGGACAGATGAATGAAAAACTGTTTTTT. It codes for CASSYSIGGQMNEKLFF.

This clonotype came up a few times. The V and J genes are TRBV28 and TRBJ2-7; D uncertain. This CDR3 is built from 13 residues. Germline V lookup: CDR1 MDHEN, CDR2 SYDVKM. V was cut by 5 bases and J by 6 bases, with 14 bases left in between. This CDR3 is CASSPDAVFEQYF. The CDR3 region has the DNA TGTGCCAGCAGTCCGGACGCGGTTTTCGAGCAGTACTTC.

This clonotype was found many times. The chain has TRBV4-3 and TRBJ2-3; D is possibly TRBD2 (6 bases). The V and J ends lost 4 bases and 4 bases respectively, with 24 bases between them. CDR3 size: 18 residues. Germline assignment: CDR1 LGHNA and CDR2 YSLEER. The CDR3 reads CASSPPGLARGGPDTQYF. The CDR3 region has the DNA TGCGCCAGCAGCCCCCCGGGGCTAGCGAGGGGAGGTCCAGATACGCAGTATTTT.

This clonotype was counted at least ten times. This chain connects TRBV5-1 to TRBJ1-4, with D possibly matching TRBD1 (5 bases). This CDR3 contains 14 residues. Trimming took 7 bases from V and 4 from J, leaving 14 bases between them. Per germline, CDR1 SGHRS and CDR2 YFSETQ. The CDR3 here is CASRTGPLNEKLFF. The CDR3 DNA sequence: TGCGCCAGCCGAACGGGACCTCTTAATGAAAAACTGTTTTTT.

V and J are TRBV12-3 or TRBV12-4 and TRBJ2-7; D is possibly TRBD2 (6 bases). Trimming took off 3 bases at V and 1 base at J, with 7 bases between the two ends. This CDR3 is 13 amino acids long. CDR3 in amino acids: CASSLTSSYEQYF. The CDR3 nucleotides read TGTGCCAGCAGTTTGACTAGTTCCTACGAGCAGTACTTC.

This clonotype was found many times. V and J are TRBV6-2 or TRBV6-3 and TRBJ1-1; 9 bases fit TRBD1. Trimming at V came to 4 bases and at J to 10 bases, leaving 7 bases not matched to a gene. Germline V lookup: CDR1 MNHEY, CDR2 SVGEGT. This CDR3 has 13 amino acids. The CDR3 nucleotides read TGTGCCAGCAGTTCCGGGGGACAGGGACGAGCTTTCTTT. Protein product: CASSSGGQGRAFF.